These 8 T cell receptor beta chains came from one sample sequenced in a study of cytomegalovirus exposure and HLA in healthy donors. Primers: 60 Vbeta forward and 13 Jbeta reverse. The assay was immunoSEQ multiplex PCR, and TCRdb's table has in-frame clones only and misses some. The sample has 60,000 to 65,000 clones; roughly 70% are singletons. Source material: PBMCs. The origin of the receptors is a man aged 50 or older in good health and CMV-seropositive.

This sequence joins TRBV21-1 and TRBJ2-5; the table's D call, TRBD2, has no DNA check behind it. TRBV21-1 is annotated as a pseudogene. This CDR3 spans 17 amino acids. CDR3 loop: CASAKGGTSGLQETQYF. As DNA, the CDR3 is TGTGCCAGCGCCAAAGGAGGAACTAGCGGGCTCCAAGAGACCCAGTACTTC.

The chain links TRBV19 to TRBJ1-1; D is undetermined. The CDR3 covers 13 residues. Trimming pared 2 bases from V and 4 bases from J, leaving 8 bases between. Germline loops: CDR1 LNHDA, CDR2 SQIVND (reference sequence). CDR3 region: CASSISGSTEAFF. The CDR3 DNA reads TGTGCCAGTAGTATATCCGGGAGCACTGAAGCTTTCTTT.

This chain connects TRBV11-2 to TRBJ2-7; a possible D gene is TRBD2 (5 bases). CDR1 and CDR2 (germline): SGHAT, FQNNGV. There are 14 residues in the CDR3. The ends were cut back, 6 bases at V and 6 bases at J, with 18 bases in the middle. CDR3 DNA: TGTGCCAGCAGTCCAGTCCGGGGTGGTGGCGAGCAGTACTTC. Translated: CASSPVRGGGEQYF.

J is TRBJ2-7 and V is TRBV27; D possibly corresponds to TRBD1 (5 bases). The V end lost 5 bases, the J end lost 0 bases, and 11 bases lay between the germline ends. The CDR3 runs to 14 residues. Germline V gene sequence: CDR1 MNHEY, CDR2 SMNVEV (reference sequence). The CDR3: CASSLSGFSYEQYF. The CDR3 nucleotides read TGTGCCAGCAGTCTGTCAGGGTTCTCCTACGAGCAGTACTTC.

The V gene is TRBV10-2, the J gene TRBJ2-7, with D possibly being TRBD2 (6 bases). The germline V gene encodes CDR1 WSHSY and CDR2 SAAADI. V lost 6 bases and J lost 3, with 18 bases in between. This CDR3 comprises 15 residues. The CDR3 coding sequence is TGCGCCAGCAGGGACCTACGCGGGGTGAACTACGAGCAGTACTTC. Translated: CASRDLRGVNYEQYF.

This clone was picked up one time. The chain recombines TRBV28 with TRBJ2-7; 9 positions match TRBD2. The CDR3 runs 13 residues. J was trimmed by 6 bases and V by 6 bases; bases with no gene match: 6. Germline CDR1 and CDR2: MDHEN and SYDVKM. Here the CDR3 DNA reads TGTGCCAGCAGCACCGGGACTAGCACCGAGCAGTACTTC. Translating gives CASSTGTSTEQYF.

This chain links TRBV27 with TRBJ2-1; D is perhaps TRBD2 (6 bases). The CDR3 has 13 residues. V shed 7 bases and J shed 4 bases, with 11 bases lying between them. From germline, CDR1 is MNHEY and CDR2 SMNVEV (reference sequence). The CDR3 bases are TGTGCCAGCAAAACGGGAGCATACAATGAGCAGTTCTTC. Amino acid sequence: CASKTGAYNEQFF.

The CDR3 DNA reads TGTGCCAGCAGTTACTCGACCGGGACTAGCGGGAGAGGCGCCTACGAGCAGTACTTC. Translated: CASSYSTGTSGRGAYEQYF. The rearrangement joins TRBV2 to TRBJ2-7, with 14 positions matching TRBD2. This CDR3 has 19 amino acids. Germline CDR1 and CDR2: SNHLY and FYNNEI. V lost 5 bases and J lost 2; bases outside the gene matches: 14.